This paragraph reports one TCR beta chain. Its antigen is not identified. The junction departs from the called germline gene at one end, perhaps through a read error. These data come from a study of glioma-infiltrating T cells after dendritic cell vaccination. Study observations and caveats: No direct clonality-survival link was found; a diverse polyclonal response may matter. Estimated pretreatment TIL content predicted outcome after dendritic cell vaccination.

Some clones are missing from TCRdb's copy, which holds only in-frame ones; the method was immunoSEQ multiplex PCR. The data show about 90,000 clones, with more than 70% seen just once and 2.5% to 3% held by the top ten. Germline V lookup: CDR1 SSHAT, CDR2 FNYEAQ (reference sequence). The CDR3 sequence is 20 residues long. The material sequenced was blood, taken before dendritic cell vaccination. This TCR derives from a human donor with glioblastoma. V is TRBV7-7 and J is TRBJ2-2; 11 bases match TRBD2. DNA of the CDR3: TGTGCTAGCAGCTCCGACCTGACTAGCGGGAAGTTTGGAAACACCGGGGAGCTGTTTTTT. The encoded protein is CASSSDLTSGKFGNTGELFF.